These T cell receptor beta chains were read from a single sample in a study of cytomegalovirus exposure and HLA in healthy donors. Assay used: immunoSEQ multiplex PCR; TCRdb lists only in-frame clones, some missing. This table holds some 120,000 clones, more than 65% found once. The specimen sequenced was PBMCs. These receptors were taken from a woman aged 18-35 years in good health and CMV-seronegative. CDR3s include the opening cysteine and the closing phenylalanine or tryptophan. A D gene is named only where the DNA matches it firmly. Rows give clone size only sometimes, using once, few, many, or a class for an expanded clone.

abundance: -; j_gene: TRBJ2-5; d_gene: -; v_gene: TRBV27; CDR3nt: TGTGCCAGCAGCCCGGAGACCCAGTACTTC; CDR3aa: CASSPETQYF
abundance: -; j_gene: TRBJ1-3; d_gene: -; v_gene: TRBV6-6; CDR3nt: TGTGCCAGCAGTGGGACTGACTCTGGAAACACCATATATTTT; CDR3aa: CASSGTDSGNTIYF
abundance: -; j_gene: TRBJ2-4; d_gene: -; v_gene: TRBV5-6; CDR3nt: TGTGCCAGCAGCTTGCTAGAAGCCAAAAACATTCAGTACTTC; CDR3aa: CASSLLEAKNIQYF
abundance: -; j_gene: TRBJ1-2; d_gene: -; v_gene: TRBV5-1; CDR3nt: TGCGCCAGCAGCTTATCCACGGGGTCCGTGAACTATGGCTACACCTTC; CDR3aa: CASSLSTGSVNYGYTF
abundance: -; j_gene: TRBJ1-2; d_gene: -; v_gene: TRBV6-5; CDR3nt: TGTGCCAGCTCTGGCAGGGATGTTGAAGGCTACACCTTC; CDR3aa: CASSGRDVEGYTF
abundance: -; j_gene: TRBJ1-2; d_gene: TRBD1; v_gene: TRBV2; CDR3nt: TGTGCCAGCAGGCCCACAGGGGGTGAGGGCTACACCTTC; CDR3aa: CASRPTGGEGYTF
abundance: -; j_gene: TRBJ1-1; d_gene: -; v_gene: TRBV19; CDR3nt: TGTGCCAGTAGTACCGTAGGGAGTAATGAAGCTTTCTTT; CDR3aa: CASSTVGSNEAFF
abundance: -; j_gene: TRBJ1-6; d_gene: -; v_gene: TRBV13; CDR3nt: TGTGCCAGCAGCTTTCGACAGACCTATAATTCACCCCTCCACTTT; CDR3aa: CASSFRQTYNSPLHF
abundance: -; j_gene: TRBJ1-4; d_gene: -; v_gene: TRBV7-9; CDR3nt: TGTTCCAGCAGCCTCGGCAGGGCCGCAACTAATGAAAAACTGTTTTTT; CDR3aa: CSSSLGRAATNEKLFF
abundance: once; j_gene: TRBJ1-1; d_gene: -; v_gene: TRBV18; CDR3nt: TGTGCCAGCTCACAAGACAGCCTAAACACTGAAGCTTTCTTT; CDR3aa: CASSQDSLNTEAFF
abundance: -; j_gene: TRBJ1-4; d_gene: TRBD1; v_gene: TRBV12-5; CDR3nt: TGTGCTAGTGGTTTTAATACAGGGGACCATTTTACAACTAATGAAAAACTGTTTTTT; CDR3aa: CASGFNTGDHFTTNEKLFF
abundance: -; j_gene: TRBJ2-5; d_gene: -; v_gene: TRBV2; CDR3nt: TGTGCCAGCAGTGAAATCAGCCAAGAGACCCAGTACTTC; CDR3aa: CASSEISQETQYF
abundance: -; j_gene: TRBJ1-1; d_gene: TRBD1; v_gene: TRBV27; CDR3nt: TGTGCCAGCAGTTTAGGGGGCAGGGGGATGAACACTGAAGCTTTCTTT; CDR3aa: CASSLGGRGMNTEAFF
abundance: -; j_gene: TRBJ2-3; d_gene: TRBD1; v_gene: TRBV7-9; CDR3nt: TGTGCCAGCAGCTTGGACAGGTCCGGAGATACGCAGTATTTT; CDR3aa: CASSLDRSGDTQYF
abundance: -; j_gene: TRBJ1-4; d_gene: -; v_gene: TRBV4-2; CDR3nt: TGTGCCAGCAGCCAAGAGGGGGGGAGAGGCGAAAAACTGTTTTTT; CDR3aa: CASSQEGGRGEKLFF
abundance: -; j_gene: TRBJ2-2; d_gene: TRBD2; v_gene: TRBV11-3; CDR3nt: TGTGCCAGCAGCCCTAGCGGGAGCGTCACCGGGGAGCTGTTTTTT; CDR3aa: CASSPSGSVTGELFF
abundance: -; j_gene: TRBJ1-6; d_gene: -; v_gene: TRBV21-1; CDR3nt: TGTGCCAGCAGTGCCGGGACAGAAAACTCACCCCTCCACTTT; CDR3aa: CASSAGTENSPLHF
abundance: -; j_gene: TRBJ1-5; d_gene: TRBD1; v_gene: TRBV19; CDR3nt: TGTGCCAGTAGTTCGGGAAACAGGGGGGGTCAGCCCCAGCATTTT; CDR3aa: CASSSGNRGGQPQHF
abundance: -; j_gene: TRBJ2-4; d_gene: TRBD2; v_gene: TRBV4-2; CDR3nt: TGTGCCAGCAGCCAGGGGACTAGCGGCCACAAAAACATTCAGTACTTC; CDR3aa: CASSQGTSGHKNIQYF
abundance: -; j_gene: TRBJ2-1; d_gene: TRBD2; v_gene: TRBV6-1; CDR3nt: TGTGCCAGCAGCCGCACTAGCGATCCCTACAATGAGCAGTTCTTC; CDR3aa: CASSRTSDPYNEQFF
abundance: -; j_gene: TRBJ1-1; d_gene: TRBD1; v_gene: TRBV5-1; CDR3nt: TGCGCCAGCGGACAGGGGCTAAACACTGAAGCTTTCTTT; CDR3aa: CASGQGLNTEAFF
abundance: -; j_gene: TRBJ1-1; d_gene: -; v_gene: TRBV18; CDR3nt: TGTGCCAGCTCACCGAGGGGGGAAGCTTTCTTT; CDR3aa: CASSPRGEAFF
abundance: -; j_gene: TRBJ2-5; d_gene: -; v_gene: TRBV18; CDR3nt: TGTGCCAGCTCCCTGTACCAAGAGACCCAGTACTTC; CDR3aa: CASSLYQETQYF